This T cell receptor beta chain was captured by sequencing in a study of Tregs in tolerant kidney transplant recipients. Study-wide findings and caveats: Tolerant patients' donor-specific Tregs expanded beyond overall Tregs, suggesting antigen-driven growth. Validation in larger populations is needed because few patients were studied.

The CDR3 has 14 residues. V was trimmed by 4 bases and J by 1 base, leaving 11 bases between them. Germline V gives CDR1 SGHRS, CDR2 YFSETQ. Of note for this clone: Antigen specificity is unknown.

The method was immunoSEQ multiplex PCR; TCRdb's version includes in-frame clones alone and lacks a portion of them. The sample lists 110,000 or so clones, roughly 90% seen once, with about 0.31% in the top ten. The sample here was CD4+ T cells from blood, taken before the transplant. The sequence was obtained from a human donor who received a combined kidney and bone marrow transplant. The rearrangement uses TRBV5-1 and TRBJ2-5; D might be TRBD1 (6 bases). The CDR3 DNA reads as TGCGCCAGCAGCACCAGACAGGCCCAAGAGACCCAGTACTTC. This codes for CASSTRQAQETQYF.